This T cell receptor (beta chain) was recorded in a study of beta chain features in type 1 diabetes. Cell sorting via CD45RO/CCR7/CD25/CD127/CD95/CD27 was performed to obtain CD4+ naive, central memory, regulatory and stem cell-like memory cells. Populations obtained by sorting all exceeded 95% purity. Expressed TCRB transcripts were sequenced because the isolated RNA had all been reverse transcribed beforehand. Clones were sequenced by immunoSEQ multiplex PCR, and TCRdb holds only the in-frame ones, with some missing. The sample lists 300,000 to 350,000 clones, roughly 8% occurring once. To note about this clone: Its antigen remains unknown.

Study results and limitations: Patients with Type 1 diabetes showed moderately but significantly shorter TCRB CDR3s in all four CD4+ subsets.

Sequencing input: central memory CD4+ T cells from blood. The TCR was taken from a woman aged 18-29 years in good health.

DNA for the CDR3: TGTGCCAGTAGTCTCACTTGGACAGGCTACGAGCAGTACTTC. Protein sequence: CASSLTWTGYEQYF. The chain employs TRBV19 and TRBJ2-7, with 7 positions matching TRBD1. CDR3 size: 14 residues. The germline gives CDR1 LNHDA, CDR2 SQIVND (reference sequence). With V trimmed by 5 bases and J by 3 bases, 7 bases remained unmatched.